This T cell receptor (beta chain) was documented in a study of blood T cell repertoires in COVID-19. Across the study: Acute and convalescent COVID-19 samples came from the United States, Italy and Spain. From T cells, B-cell-depleted T cells, or PBMCs came the material, which was cDNA or gDNA.

Study processing details: Nucleated cell counts were estimated from reference gene primer amplification. The table came from immunoSEQ multiplex PCR; TCRdb's copy has only in-frame clones and leaves some out. From that table come the V and J calls and clone size; the DNA was used to work out D and trimming. This sample carries about 120,000 clones, 86% of them seen once, and the ten largest clones take approximately 4.2%. J was trimmed by 6 bases and V by 2 bases; bases with no gene match: 5. The germline V gene encodes CDR1 SGDLS and CDR2 YYNGEE. CDR3 length: 15 amino acids. The V and J genes are TRBV9 and TRBJ2-1, with 10 bases fitting TRBD2. The sequenced material came from peripheral blood. The clonotype comes from a man in his forties with acute or convalescent COVID-19. This chain's CDR3 is CASSVSGGAGNEQFF. The CDR3 DNA sequence: TGTGCCAGCAGCGTGAGCGGGGGGGCCGGCAATGAGCAGTTCTTC.